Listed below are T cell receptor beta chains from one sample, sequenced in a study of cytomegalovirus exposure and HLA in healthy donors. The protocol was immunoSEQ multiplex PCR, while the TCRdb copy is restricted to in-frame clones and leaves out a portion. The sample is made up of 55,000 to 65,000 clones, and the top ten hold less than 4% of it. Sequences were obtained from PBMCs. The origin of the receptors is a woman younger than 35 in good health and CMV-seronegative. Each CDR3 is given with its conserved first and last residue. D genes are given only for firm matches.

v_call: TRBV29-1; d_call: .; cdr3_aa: CSGESGRLANTGELFF
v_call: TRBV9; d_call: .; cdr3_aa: CASSPDTPYEQYF
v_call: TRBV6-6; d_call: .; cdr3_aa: CASSYSVSGTDTQYF
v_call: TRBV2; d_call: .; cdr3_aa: CAWRGPGGTKQETQYF
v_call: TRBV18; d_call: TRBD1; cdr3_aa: CASWGGQGTEAFF
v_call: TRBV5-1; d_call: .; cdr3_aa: CASSIGTAGAPLHF
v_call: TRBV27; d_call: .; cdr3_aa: CASSPRWGHEQYF
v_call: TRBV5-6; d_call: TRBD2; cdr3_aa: CASSPGTSGKYQETQYF
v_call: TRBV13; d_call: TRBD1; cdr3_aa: CASSPGTGYNEQFF
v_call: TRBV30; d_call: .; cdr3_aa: CAWSVGGGNTDKQYF
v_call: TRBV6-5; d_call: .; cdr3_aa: CASGGHEQFF
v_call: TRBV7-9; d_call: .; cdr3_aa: CASSLGTAYGYTF
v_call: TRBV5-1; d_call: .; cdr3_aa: CASRRGFMIYGYTF
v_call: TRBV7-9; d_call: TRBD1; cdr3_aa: CASSPTGGERNEQFF
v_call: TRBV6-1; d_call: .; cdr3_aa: CASSEGSTLYGYTF
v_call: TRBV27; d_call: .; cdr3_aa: CASSPGTGGGEKLFF
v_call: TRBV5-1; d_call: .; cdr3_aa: CASSLLRVNTEAFF
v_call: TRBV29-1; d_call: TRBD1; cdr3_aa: CSVAGGSNTEAFF
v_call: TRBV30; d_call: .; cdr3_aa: CAWSFRGGRFF
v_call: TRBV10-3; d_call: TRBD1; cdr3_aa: CAISDRQGGWTEAFF